This T cell receptor beta chain was retrieved from a study of TIL therapy for anti-PD-1-resistant metastatic lung cancer. Study-wide background: Patients then received nivolumab; progressors got lymphodepletion, TIL and IL-2.

In regard to this clone: The antigen is not known.

The immunoSEQ assay was v3. Survey-level samples got 1.5 million to 2.5 million read pairs; deep-level samples got roughly 4.5-6.5 million. The repertoire was sequenced with immunoSEQ multiplex PCR; TCRdb's copy has only in-frame clones and lacks some. The table lists around 30,000 clones, 74% of them singletons, with less than 3% in the top ten. Regarding time point: pre-treatment sample, taken before nivolumab and TIL therapy. Study-wide points: Infused TIL clonotypes partially replaced the baseline blood repertoire, then decayed over months.

The V gene's germline CDR1 is LNHDA and CDR2 SQIVND (reference sequence). V lost 4 bases, J lost 2 bases, and 9 bases lay in between. CDR3 length equals 13 residues. Sequenced here: blood, sampled at baseline. The V call is TRBV19, the J call TRBJ2-7; D perhaps matches TRBD2 (6 bases). This TCR was sampled from a woman aged 25-80 years with non-small cell lung cancer. The CDR3 sequence: CASSNSGAYEQYF. The CDR3, as DNA: TGTGCCAGTAGTAACTCGGGAGCCTACGAGCAGTACTTC. Together with reference TRBV19 and TRBJ2-7, the CDR3 gives the full variable domain: DGGITQSPKYLFRKEGQNVTLSCEQNLNHDAMYWYRQDPGQGLRLIYYSQIVNDFQKGDIAEGYSVSREKKESFPLTVTSAQKNPTAFYLCASSNSGAYEQYFGPGTRLTVT.